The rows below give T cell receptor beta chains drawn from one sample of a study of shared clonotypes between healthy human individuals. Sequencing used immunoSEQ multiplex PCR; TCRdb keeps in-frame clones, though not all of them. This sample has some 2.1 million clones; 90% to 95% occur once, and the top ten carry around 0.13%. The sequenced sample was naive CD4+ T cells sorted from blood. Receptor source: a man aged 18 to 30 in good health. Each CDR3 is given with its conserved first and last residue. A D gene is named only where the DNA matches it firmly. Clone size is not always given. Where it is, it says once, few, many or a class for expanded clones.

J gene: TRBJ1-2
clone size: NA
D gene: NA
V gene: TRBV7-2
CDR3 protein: CASSLQTIIGGYTF
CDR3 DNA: TGTGCCAGCAGCTTACAGACGATTATCGGCGGCTACACCTTC

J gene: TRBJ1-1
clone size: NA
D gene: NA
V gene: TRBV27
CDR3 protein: CASSLRQSYTEAFF
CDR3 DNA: TGTGCCAGCAGTTTAAGGCAGTCGTACACTGAAGCTTTCTTT

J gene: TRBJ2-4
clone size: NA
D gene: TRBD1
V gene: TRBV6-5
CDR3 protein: CASSYHRGAAKNIQYF
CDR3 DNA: TGTGCCAGCAGTTACCACAGGGGTGCGGCCAAAAACATTCAGTACTTC

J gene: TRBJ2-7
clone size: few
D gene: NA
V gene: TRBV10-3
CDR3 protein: CAISDMYEQYF
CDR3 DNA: TGTGCCATCAGTGATATGTACGAGCAGTACTTC

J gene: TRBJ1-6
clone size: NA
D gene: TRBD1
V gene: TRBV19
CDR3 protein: CASREDRGRNSPLHF
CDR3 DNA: TGTGCCAGTAGGGAAGACAGGGGGCGAAATTCACCCCTCCACTTT

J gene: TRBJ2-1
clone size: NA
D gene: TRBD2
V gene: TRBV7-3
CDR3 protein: CASSSSGGPYNEQFF
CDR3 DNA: TGTGCCAGCAGCTCTAGCGGGGGGCCCTACAATGAGCAGTTCTTC

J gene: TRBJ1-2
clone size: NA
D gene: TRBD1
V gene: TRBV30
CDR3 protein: CAWSVRQGYGYTF
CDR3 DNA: TGTGCCTGGAGTGTACGACAGGGGTATGGCTACACCTTC

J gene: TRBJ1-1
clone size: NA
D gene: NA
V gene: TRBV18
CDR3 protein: CASSPQGSTTEAFF
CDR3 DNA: TGTGCCAGCTCACCGCAGGGTTCAACCACTGAAGCTTTCTTT

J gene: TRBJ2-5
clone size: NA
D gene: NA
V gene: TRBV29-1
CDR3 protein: CSWGQGQGTQYF
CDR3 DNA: TGCTCCTGGGGCCAGGGTCAGGGGACCCAGTACTTC

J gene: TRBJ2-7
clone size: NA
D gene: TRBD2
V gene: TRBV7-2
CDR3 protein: CASSLDTGGPYEQYF
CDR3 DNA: TGTGCCAGCAGCTTAGATACGGGAGGGCCGTACGAGCAGTACTTC

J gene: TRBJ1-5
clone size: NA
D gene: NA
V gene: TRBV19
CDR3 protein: CASSNMNQSPQHF
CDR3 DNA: TGTGCCAGTAGTAACATGAACCAATCCCCCCAGCATTTT

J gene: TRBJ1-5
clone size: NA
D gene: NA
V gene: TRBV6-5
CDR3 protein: CASSYSMIQPQHF
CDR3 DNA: TGTGCCAGCAGTTACTCGATGATCCAGCCCCAGCATTTT

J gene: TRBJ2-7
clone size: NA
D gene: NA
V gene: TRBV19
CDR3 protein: CASSIRDRHLTYEQYF
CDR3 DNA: TGTGCCAGTAGTATACGCGACAGGCATCTCACCTACGAGCAGTACTTC

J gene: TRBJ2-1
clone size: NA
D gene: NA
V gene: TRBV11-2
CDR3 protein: CASSLESVYNEQFF
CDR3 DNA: TGTGCCAGCAGCTTAGAATCGGTCTACAATGAGCAGTTCTTC

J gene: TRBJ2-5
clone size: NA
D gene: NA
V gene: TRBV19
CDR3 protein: CASSNSMQETQYF
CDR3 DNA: TGTGCCAGTAGTAACTCTATGCAAGAGACCCAGTACTTC

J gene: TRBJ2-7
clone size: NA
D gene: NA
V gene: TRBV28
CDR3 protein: CASSTQGLTYEQYF
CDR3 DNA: TGTGCCAGCAGTACTCAGGGGCTTACCTACGAGCAGTACTTC

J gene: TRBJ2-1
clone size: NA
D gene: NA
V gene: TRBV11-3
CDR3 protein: CASSLDPGGGEQFF
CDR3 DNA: TGTGCCAGCAGCTTAGACCCTGGAGGAGGTGAGCAGTTCTTC

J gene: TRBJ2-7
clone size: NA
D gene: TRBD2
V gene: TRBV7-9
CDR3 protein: CASSLAAQQFYEQYF
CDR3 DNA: TGTGCCAGCAGCCTAGCGGCACAGCAGTTCTACGAGCAGTACTTC

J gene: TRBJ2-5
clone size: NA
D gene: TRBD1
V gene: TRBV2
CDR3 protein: CASSEPQGAQETQYF
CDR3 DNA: TGTGCCAGCAGTGAACCCCAGGGGGCGCAGGAGACCCAGTACTTC

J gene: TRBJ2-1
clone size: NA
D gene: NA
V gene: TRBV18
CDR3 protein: CASSPSDLPSSYNEQFF
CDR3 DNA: TGTGCCAGCTCACCTTCGGACCTGCCGAGCTCCTACAATGAGCAGTTCTTC

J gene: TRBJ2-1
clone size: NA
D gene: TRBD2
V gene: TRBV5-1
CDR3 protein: CASSSGLAGPYNEQFF
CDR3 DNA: TGCGCCAGCAGCTCGGGACTAGCGGGACCCTACAATGAGCAGTTCTTC

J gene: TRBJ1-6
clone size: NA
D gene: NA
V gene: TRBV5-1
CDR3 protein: CASRRDGNSPLHF
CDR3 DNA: TGCGCCAGCAGAAGGGACGGCAATTCACCCCTCCACTTT

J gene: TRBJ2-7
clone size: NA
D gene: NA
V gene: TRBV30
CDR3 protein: CAWGSEPYEQYF
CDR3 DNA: TGTGCCTGGGGATCAGAACCCTACGAGCAGTACTTC

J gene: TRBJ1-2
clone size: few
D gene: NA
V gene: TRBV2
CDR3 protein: CASSDEWTSGYGYTF
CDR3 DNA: TGTGCCAGCAGTGACGAGTGGACATCGGGCTATGGCTACACCTTC

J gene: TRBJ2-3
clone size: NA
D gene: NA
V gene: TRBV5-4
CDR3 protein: CASSQSTDTQYF
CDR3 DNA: TGTGCCAGCAGCCAAAGCACAGATACGCAGTATTTT